This T cell receptor (beta chain) is drawn from a study of OX40 agonist ivuxolimab in advanced cancers. Study details: Patients in dose escalation had liver, melanoma, kidney or head and neck cancers.

The data were produced by immunoSEQ multiplex PCR, yet TCRdb's version contains in-frame clones alone and is incomplete. The repertoire holds roughly 37,000 clones, 60% to 80% seen once, with roughly 18% in the top ten. About this clone: Its antigen is not known.

The trim removed 1 base at V and 8 bases at J, leaving 6 bases unmatched. Germline V gene lookup returns CDR1 LGHNA and CDR2 YNFKEQ. CDR3 length: 15 amino acids. Findings and caveats of the study: Those patients achieving a partial response at 0.1-3.0 mg/kg showed among the lowest clonal expansion. Some nonresponders likewise displayed low normalized T-cell clonal expansion. On average, a greater number of expanded clones characterised CD8+ T cells relative to CD4+.

This chain joins TRBV4-2 and TRBJ2-1, with TRBD2 identical over 9 bases. This TCR was recovered from an adult with an advanced solid tumor such as melanoma, head and neck, liver or kidney cancer. The sample was CD4+ or CD8+ T cells sorted from blood, taken in a trial of the OX40 agonist ivuxolimab. The CDR3 nucleotides read TGTGCCAGCAGCCAAGGCGGGGGGGGCAGCTATGAGCAGTTCTTC. It codes for CASSQGGGGSYEQFF.